This record covers a single TCR beta chain. The antigen this receptor binds is unknown. Base qualities are not recorded, but no much larger clone differs from it by a single base. V gives up 3 bases and J gives up 7 bases, and the segment between their germline ends measures 16 bases. In the germline V gene, CDR1 corresponds to SGHTA and CDR2 to FQGTGA. The CDR3 covers 15 residues, taking in both the cysteine and the phenylalanine. The read is trimmed to its CDR3 DNA, 45 bases read in frame from base 1. This sample is drawn from a study of blood T cell repertoires in COVID-19 (dated by TCRdb to about 2020). For the wider study: Samples covering the acute and convalescent phases of COVID-19 were provided by collaborators in the United States, Italy and Spain. The material from the prospective study consisted of cDNA or gDNA derived from T cells, B-cell-depleted T cells, or PBMCs. Subjects who had been exposed to COVID-19, were actively infected with it, or had recovered from it provided the deeply sampled blood TCRbeta repertoires that made up the dataset. The repertoires were released in a freely available public database intended as a resource for research on the immune response to SARS-CoV-2. The samples were drawn from two sources: the first 160 participants of the ongoing ImmuneRACE study, and 1,000 to 1,500 subjects contributed by 6 global collaborators. A de-identified subject ID, COVID-19 status, age in years and sex were almost always included in the sample metadata. Where HLA class I and class II types were available, the types were taken from metadata supplied by the sample provider, not from assay-based typing. What the work shows at the level of the full study, not this receptor alone: The quantity of clinical and demographic metadata differed by source and by participant and was supplied without curation.

TCRbeta CDR3 regions were amplified from genomic DNA using the immunoSEQ Assay, a bias-controlled multiplex PCR. The study's own analysis went as follows. The number of nucleated cells in each sample was estimated from the amplification of reference gene primers within the assay. Sequence reads were collapsed and filtered to measure the absolute abundance of every unique TCRbeta CDR3 rearrangement. For each sample, productive Simpson clonality was calculated as the square root of Simpson's diversity index over productive rearrangements. Entries here come from immuneACCESS through TCRdb and include only in-frame sequences with V and J called. Some clones fail to appear in such tables; in the studies checked, an unresolved V gene covers under half of the shortfall, and the cause of the remainder is unknown. Clone size and V and J calls were adopted from that table, with D and trimming inferred from the DNA. Counted in this sample were 150,000 or so clones; roughly 88% of them appeared once. Around 7% of the sample is held by the ten biggest clonotypes.

Enrolling through a virtual design, the prospective study's participants ranged in age from roughly 18 to 89 years and lived across around 25 United States geographic areas. In the prospective study, cohorts were assigned on the basis of participant-reported clinical history obtained from a screening survey and a study questionnaire. Recovered participants in ImmuneRACE Cohort 3 were defined by two consecutive negative NP/OP PCR tests, clearance by a healthcare professional, or resolution of symptoms. In the prospective study, mobile phlebotomists collected whole blood, serum and a nasopharyngeal or oropharyngeal swab from each participant. Additional blood draws and questionnaires over an approximately 2-month period could optionally be provided by prospective study participants. Prospective study blood samples were shipped either frozen or at room temperature before DNA extraction.

This clonotype was sampled from a woman aged 45-65 years who had recovered from COVID-19. The chain employs TRBV7-3 and TRBJ2-1; possibly the D gene is TRBD1, per 6 matching bases. Input material: PBMCs or T cells enriched from blood (not recorded which). The nucleotide sequence is given as TGTGCCAGCAGCTTTCCCCTAGGGGGTAGGAATGAGCAGTTCTTC. The encoded protein is CASSFPLGGRNEQFF.